These T cell receptor beta chains were read from a single sample in a study of early T cells in non-severe SARS-CoV-2 infection. TCRdb recomputed calls from the 5' RACE reads with MiXCR, one row per CDR3 protein. The sample includes about 40,000 distinct CDR3 sequences, 4.5% to 5% of them seen just once. Source material: whole blood. These receptors all stem from an adult who was a healthcare worker with PCR-confirmed SARS-CoV-2 infection or an uninfected control (not recorded which). Both conserved end residues are part of each CDR3. Each record gives: clone size, V gene, J gene, D gene, CDR3 DNA, CDR3 protein. The D gene is left open where the match is weak. Size is stated for part of the rows, as once, few or many counts, or as a class when the clone is expanded.

many	TRBV2	TRBJ1-1	-	TGTGCCAGCAGTGCCCGGGGGACTGAAGCTTTCTTT	CASSARGTEAFF
few	TRBV12-3/TRBV12-4	TRBJ2-2	-	TGTGCCAGCAGTTTAGGGAGGACAACGAACACCGGGGAGCTGTTTTTT	CASSLGRTTNTGELFF
few	TRBV7-6	TRBJ1-3	-	TGTGCCAGCAGCTTGGACACTGGAAACACCATATATTTT	CASSLDTGNTIYF
few	TRBV28	TRBJ2-5	-	TGTGCCAGCAGTCTTCCAGGCCAAGAGACCCAGTACTTC	CASSLPGQETQYF
many	TRBV7-2	TRBJ2-1	-	TGTGCCAGCAGCTTATTTAGTAAATCGGATGAGCAGTTCTTC	CASSLFSKSDEQFF
many	TRBV12-3/TRBV12-4	TRBJ1-6	-	TGTGCCAGCAGTTTTAGGGTTGGTCAGGATGGTTTGTCACCCCTCCACTTT	CASSFRVGQDGLSPLHF
-	TRBV6-1	TRBJ1-2	TRBD1	TGTGCCAGCAGTGAGCCGGGACAGGGGGCCTATGGCTACACCTTC	CASSEPGQGAYGYTF
many	TRBV5-1	TRBJ1-2	-	TGCGCCAGCAGCTTGGCCGGGAGGGGTCAAGGCTACACCTTC	CASSLAGRGQGYTF
few	TRBV27	TRBJ2-7	TRBD1	TGTGCCAGCAGTTTACTGAAAGGACAGGGCTACGAGCAGTACTTC	CASSLLKGQGYEQYF
many	TRBV10-3	TRBJ2-2	-	TGTGCCATCACCGCGGGACGGAACACCGGGGAGCTGTTTTTT	CAITAGRNTGELFF
many	TRBV29-1	TRBJ1-5	-	TGCAGCGTTGGCGGGGGCAATCAGCCCCAGCATTTT	CSVGGGNQPQHF
many	TRBV7-2	TRBJ1-1	-	TGTGCCAGCAGCCCTCGACAGATCCAAACGAACACTGAAGCTTTCTTT	CASSPRQIQTNTEAFF
many	TRBV3-1	TRBJ2-3	TRBD2	TGTGCCAGCAGCCGGGGACTAGCGGGCGCAGATACGCAGTATTTT	CASSRGLAGADTQYF
few	TRBV20-1	TRBJ2-5	TRBD2	TGCAGTGCTAGAGATATCAGCGGGATTGAAGAGACCCAGTACTTC	CSARDISGIEETQYF
-	TRBV28	TRBJ1-5	-	TGTGCCAGCAGTTTATTTCTCCTGACAACTGATCAGCCCCAGCATTTT	CASSLFLLTTDQPQHF
many	TRBV5-6	TRBJ2-1	-	TGTGCCAGCAGCTTTGGCGGCAATGAGCAGTTCTTC	CASSFGGNEQFF
many	TRBV19	TRBJ1-5	-	TGTGCCAGTAGTATCCAGGAGGGGCAGCCCCAGCATTTT	CASSIQEGQPQHF
-	TRBV12-3/TRBV12-4	TRBJ2-1	TRBD1	TGTGCCAGCAGTTTCCCTGGGACAGGGTTGGGCAATGAGCAGTTCTTC	CASSFPGTGLGNEQFF
many	TRBV14	TRBJ2-3	TRBD2	TGTGCCAGCAGCCAAGGACTAGCGGCACTTACGCAGTATTTT	CASSQGLAALTQYF
few	TRBV10-3	TRBJ2-7	-	TGTGCCATCAGTGGGGACACCACCAGCTCCTACGAGCAGTACTTC	CAISGDTTSSYEQYF
-	TRBV12-2	TRBJ1-5	-	TGTGCAAGTCGCTTAGCCTATAACTATAGCAATCAGCCCCAGCATTTT	CASRLAYNYSNQPQHF
few	TRBV20-1	TRBJ1-1	-	TGCAGTGCTCCCTTCGCCACTGAAGCTTTCTTT	CSAPFATEAFF
many	TRBV11-2	TRBJ1-5	-	TGTGCCAGCAGCTTACCAGGGGATCAGCCCCAGCATTTT	CASSLPGDQPQHF
-	TRBV20-1	TRBJ2-1	-	TGCAGTGCTATGAGGGAGCCCTACAATGAGCAGTTCTTC	CSAMREPYNEQFF
few	TRBV29-1	TRBJ2-3	-	TGCAGCGTCGCAAACAGGGAGAGAGCAGATACGCAGTATTTT	CSVANRERADTQYF
-	TRBV27	TRBJ1-6	TRBD1	TGTGCCAGCAGTTCCAGGGGGAGCTCCTATAATTCACCCCTCCACTTT	CASSSRGSSYNSPLHF
-	TRBV28	TRBJ1-4	-	TGTGCCAGCAGTTTATGGGGTAGGGGCCAGGAAAAACTGTTTTTT	CASSLWGRGQEKLFF
-	TRBV6-1	TRBJ1-6	-	TGTGCCAGCAGTGAAGCCGAGGGATCACCCCTCCACTTT	CASSEAEGSPLHF
many	TRBV7-8	TRBJ1-2	TRBD1	TGTGCCAGCAGCTACCGTCCCGGGACAGAAAGAGACTATGGCTACACCTTC	CASSYRPGTERDYGYTF
-	TRBV29-1	TRBJ2-3	TRBD2	TGCAGCGTTGAAGGGACTAGCGGGAGTGGTACGCAGTATTTT	CSVEGTSGSGTQYF
many	TRBV20-1	TRBJ2-7	-	TGCAGTGCTAGGGCCATGGGGACAAAAATTTCCGCATACGAGCAGTACTTC	CSARAMGTKISAYEQYF
-	TRBV6-2/TRBV6-3	TRBJ2-7	TRBD1	TGTGCCAGCAGACGACAGGGGGCCCACTACGAGCAGTACTTC	CASRRQGAHYEQYF
few	TRBV5-1	TRBJ2-1	TRBD1	TGCGCCAGCAGATATCTTGGGACAGGCGCCTACAATGAGCAGTTCTTC	CASRYLGTGAYNEQFF
-	TRBV20-1	TRBJ2-1	-	TGCAGTGCTAGTTCCAGCGTCAGAGGCCATGAGCAGTTCTTC	CSASSSVRGHEQFF
few	TRBV7-7	TRBJ2-5	-	TGTGCCAGCAGCTTAGGGCAGGGGGAGACCCAGTACTTC	CASSLGQGETQYF
many	TRBV6-6	TRBJ1-1	-	TGTGCCAGCAGTCCACCGATGAACACTGAAGCTTTCTTT	CASSPPMNTEAFF
many	TRBV20-1	TRBJ2-1	TRBD2	TGCAGTGCTAGACCTCAGGGACTAGCGGGACAACATAATGAGCAGTTCTTC	CSARPQGLAGQHNEQFF
many	TRBV19	TRBJ2-5	TRBD1	TGTGCCAGTAGTGTGACAGGGAACCAAGAGACCCAGTACTTC	CASSVTGNQETQYF
few	TRBV6-4	TRBJ2-5	-	TGTGCCAGCAGTGACAGGGCGGGGTCTCAAGAGACCCAGTACTTC	CASSDRAGSQETQYF
-	TRBV12-5	TRBJ2-6	TRBD1	TGTGCTAGTGGTTTGGTAGCCCCATTCCTTGACAGGGGACCTTCGGGGGCCAACGTCCTGACTTTC	CASGLVAPFLDRGPSGANVLTF
many	TRBV6-4	TRBJ2-1	-	TGTGCCAGCAGTGCCGGGACTGAGAATGAGCAGTTCTTC	CASSAGTENEQFF
few	TRBV4-2	TRBJ2-7	TRBD1	TGTGCCAGCAGCCCCCGGACAGGGAGTCGCGAGCAGTACTTC	CASSPRTGSREQYF